The rows below give T cell receptor beta chains drawn from one sample of a study of blood T cell repertoires in COVID-19. The repertoire was sequenced with immunoSEQ multiplex PCR; TCRdb's copy has only in-frame clones and lacks some. There are some 100,000 clones in the sample; about 86% occur only once, and roughly 7.9% lies in the top ten. The specimen was peripheral blood. The source is a man aged 65 to 85 who had recovered from COVID-19. Each CDR3 is given with its conserved first and last residue. Fields, in order: J gene, D gene, clone size, V gene, CDR3 protein, CDR3 DNA. A D gene is named only where the DNA matches it firmly. A clone size is listed for some rows: how often the clone was seen (once, few, many), or a class if it is expanded.

j_gene: TRBJ1-2
d_gene: -
abundance: -
v_gene: TRBV2
CDR3aa: CASSDPDSNYGYTF
CDR3nt: TGTGCCAGCAGTGATCCGGACAGTAACTATGGCTACACCTTC

j_gene: TRBJ1-2
d_gene: TRBD1
abundance: once
v_gene: TRBV28
CDR3aa: CASRENGQGRGYTF
CDR3nt: TGTGCCAGCAGGGAAAACGGACAGGGCCGAGGCTACACCTTC

j_gene: TRBJ1-6
d_gene: -
abundance: many
v_gene: TRBV5-4
CDR3aa: CASSLQQGRNSPLHF
CDR3nt: TGTGCCAGCAGCTTGCAGCAGGGCCGTAATTCACCCCTCCACTTT

j_gene: TRBJ2-3
d_gene: TRBD2
abundance: -
v_gene: TRBV9
CDR3aa: CASSILAGSTDTQYF
CDR3nt: TGTGCCAGCAGCATACTAGCGGGGTCCACAGATACGCAGTATTTT

j_gene: TRBJ1-6
d_gene: -
abundance: -
v_gene: TRBV12-3/TRBV12-4
CDR3aa: CASSVLKNSPLHF
CDR3nt: TGTGCCAGCAGTGTACTAAAGAATTCACCCCTCCACTTT

j_gene: TRBJ1-5
d_gene: -
abundance: -
v_gene: TRBV6-1
CDR3aa: CASSEALGRSQPQHF
CDR3nt: TGTGCCAGCAGTGAAGCGCTTGGCCGCAGTCAGCCCCAGCATTTT

j_gene: TRBJ2-1
d_gene: TRBD2
abundance: -
v_gene: TRBV7-2
CDR3aa: CASSLVLASNEQFF
CDR3nt: TGTGCCAGCAGCTTAGTACTAGCGTCGAATGAGCAGTTCTTC

j_gene: TRBJ1-4
d_gene: -
abundance: few
v_gene: TRBV30
CDR3aa: CAWSASWAGGEKLFF
CDR3nt: TGTGCCTGGAGCGCCAGTTGGGCAGGTGGCGAAAAACTGTTTTTT

j_gene: TRBJ2-7
d_gene: -
abundance: once
v_gene: TRBV6-2/TRBV6-3
CDR3aa: CASSQPVRAYEQYF
CDR3nt: TGTGCCAGCAGTCAGCCCGTGAGGGCCTACGAGCAGTACTTC

j_gene: TRBJ2-1
d_gene: -
abundance: -
v_gene: TRBV9
CDR3aa: CASSVVAASEQFF
CDR3nt: TGTGCCAGCAGCGTAGTTGCGGCAAGTGAGCAGTTCTTC

j_gene: TRBJ1-1
d_gene: -
abundance: -
v_gene: TRBV3-1/TRBV3-2
CDR3aa: CASSQDSGNPTEAFF
CDR3nt: TGTGCCAGCAGCCAAGATTCGGGGAATCCGACTGAAGCTTTCTTT

j_gene: TRBJ1-5
d_gene: -
abundance: few
v_gene: TRBV7-3
CDR3aa: CASSLRQGNQPQHF
CDR3nt: TGTGCCAGCAGCCTGCGACAGGGCAATCAGCCCCAGCATTTT

j_gene: TRBJ2-1
d_gene: -
abundance: -
v_gene: TRBV5-1
CDR3aa: CASSLASSSYNEQFF
CDR3nt: TGCGCCAGCAGCTTGGCTAGTAGCTCCTACAATGAGCAGTTCTTC

j_gene: TRBJ2-2
d_gene: -
abundance: -
v_gene: TRBV19
CDR3aa: CASSIGENTGELFF
CDR3nt: TGTGCCAGTAGTATAGGAGAAAACACCGGGGAGCTGTTTTTT

j_gene: TRBJ2-7
d_gene: TRBD2
abundance: -
v_gene: TRBV7-8
CDR3aa: CASSRDDVKWGTSGPLEQYF
CDR3nt: TGTGCCAGCAGCCGCGACGACGTAAAGTGGGGGACTAGCGGACCCCTGGAGCAGTACTTC

j_gene: TRBJ1-2
d_gene: -
abundance: -
v_gene: TRBV4-3
CDR3aa: CASSRHRANYGYTF
CDR3nt: TGCGCCAGCAGCCGCCACCGGGCTAACTATGGCTACACCTTC

j_gene: TRBJ1-6
d_gene: TRBD1
abundance: -
v_gene: TRBV18
CDR3aa: CASSPQGQGAGSPLHF
CDR3nt: TGTGCCAGCTCACCACAAGGACAGGGAGCGGGTTCACCCCTCCACTTT

j_gene: TRBJ2-7
d_gene: TRBD2
abundance: -
v_gene: TRBV7-8
CDR3aa: CASSLAIAGGRYF
CDR3nt: TGTGCCAGCAGCTTAGCGATTGCGGGGGGGCGATACTTC

j_gene: TRBJ2-7
d_gene: -
abundance: -
v_gene: TRBV29-1
CDR3aa: CSAIVQGGYEQYF
CDR3nt: TGCAGCGCCATAGTGCAGGGGGGCTACGAGCAGTACTTC

j_gene: TRBJ1-1
d_gene: -
abundance: few
v_gene: TRBV1
CDR3aa: CTSSRVTDTEAFF
CDR3nt: TGCACCAGCAGTCGGGTGACGGACACTGAAGCTTTCTTT

j_gene: TRBJ2-1
d_gene: TRBD2
abundance: -
v_gene: TRBV6-5
CDR3aa: CASSLLAGGPGEQFF
CDR3nt: TGTGCCAGCAGCTTACTAGCGGGAGGGCCTGGGGAGCAGTTCTTC

j_gene: TRBJ1-1
d_gene: TRBD1
abundance: -
v_gene: TRBV27
CDR3aa: CASSSLDRVGTEAFF
CDR3nt: TGTGCCAGCAGTTCCCTGGACAGGGTCGGCACTGAAGCTTTCTTT

j_gene: TRBJ1-4
d_gene: -
abundance: -
v_gene: TRBV7-9
CDR3aa: CASSLPQQGFNEKLFF
CDR3nt: TGTGCCAGCAGCTTACCCCAGCAGGGATTTAATGAAAAACTGTTTTTT